The T cell receptor (beta chain) under discussion was sequenced for a study of T cell changes during pregnancy in multiple sclerosis. The CDR3 is 15 amino acids. The ends lost 4 bases at V and 6 bases at J; junction bases unmatched: 10. CDR1 and CDR2 from the germline V gene are SGDLS and YYNGEE. The table came from immunoSEQ multiplex PCR; TCRdb's copy has only in-frame clones and leaves some out. The data show 36,000 or so clones, approximately 91% seen once. The sample was CD8+ T cells from peripheral blood mononuclear cells, taken in the third trimester of pregnancy. The clonotype was recovered from a female donor with multiple sclerosis, enrolled in a pregnancy study. The V gene is TRBV9, the J gene TRBJ1-1; 9 nucleotides agree with TRBD1. The CDR3 sequence: CASSPQGTGWPEAFF. The CDR3 nucleotides read TGTGCCAGCAGCCCCCAGGGGACAGGGTGGCCTGAAGCTTTCTTT. The full variable domain, with the rest looked up from reference TRBV9 and TRBJ1-1, is DSGVTQTPKHLITATGQRVTLRCSPRSGDLSVYWYQQSLDQGLQFLIQYYNGEERAKGNILERFSAQQFPDLHSELNLSSLELGDSALYFCASSPQGTGWPEAFFGQGTRLTVV.